A single sample is the source of the 9 T cell receptor beta chains below, sequenced in a study of blood T cell repertoires in COVID-19. The assay was immunoSEQ multiplex PCR, and TCRdb's table has in-frame clones only and misses some. The repertoire holds 88,000 or so clones, with 85% to 90% as singletons. Material for sequencing was peripheral blood. The source of these receptors is a man aged 60 to 69 with acute or convalescent COVID-19.

The V and J genes are TRBV24-1 and TRBJ1-4; TRBD1 agrees at 9 bases. The CDR3 sequence is 16 residues long. V gave up 3 bases and J gave up 5 bases; unmatched junction bases: 6. Germline V gene sequence: CDR1 KGHDR, CDR2 SFDVKD. CDR3 amino acids: CATSDSRDRVNEKLFF. As DNA, the CDR3 is TGTGCCACCAGTGATAGCCGGGACAGGGTAAATGAAAAACTGTTTTTT.

A note on this clone: Germline is not matched at one junction end, which may reflect a read error. The chain recombines TRBV6-2 or TRBV6-3 with TRBJ1-5, with 7 bases fitting TRBD1. Germline-derived CDR1 and CDR2 are MNHEY and SVGEGT. The CDR3 sequence is 14 residues long. CDR3 sequence (DNA): TGTGCCAGCAGTCACTCAGGGGGTCATCAGCCCCAGCATTTT. This gives the protein CASSHSGGHQPQHF.

The count of this clone is one. The J gene is TRBJ1-1, the V gene TRBV5-6; 8 positions agree with TRBD1. With V trimmed by 3 bases and J by 0 bases, 4 bases remained unmatched. This CDR3 comprises 15 residues. The germline V gene has CDR1 SGHDT and CDR2 YYEEEE. The chain's CDR3 is CASSSWTGLNTEAFF. The DNA of the CDR3 is TGTGCCAGCAGCTCTTGGACAGGGTTGAACACTGAAGCTTTCTTT.

This chain connects TRBV4-1 to TRBJ2-1; 11 bases are shared with TRBD2. CDR1 and CDR2 (germline): MGHRA, YSYEKL. The CDR3 runs to 15 residues. V shed 5 bases and J 9 bases; nucleotides not matched to a gene: 9. The CDR3 DNA follows: TGCGCCAGCAGCTCGCGTCTAGCGGGAGGAAGTGAGCAGTTCTTC. It codes for CASSSRLAGGSEQFF.

This rearrangement joins TRBV5-1 to TRBJ1-2; TRBD1 agrees at 8 bases. This CDR3 spans 15 amino acids. V was pared by 4 bases and J by 5 bases, with 10 bases of the junction left unmatched. The V gene's germline CDR1 is SGHRS and CDR2 YFSETQ. CDR3 DNA: TGCGCCAGCAGCGGCGGACAGGGTGGTGGGTATGGCTACACCTTC. This encodes CASSGGQGGGYGYTF. The variable domain in full, with the rest retrieved from reference TRBV5-1 and TRBJ1-2, is KAGVTQTPRYLIKTRGQQVTLSCSPISGHRSVSWYQQTPGQGLQFLFEYFSETQRNKGNFPGRFSGRQFSNSRSEMNVSTLELGDSALYLCASSGGQGGGYGYTFGSGTRLTVV.

V is TRBV3-1 (or the pseudogene TRBV3-2) and J is TRBJ2-3; TRBD2 matches 10 bases. The CDR3 extends over 15 amino acids. Trimming removed 2 bases from V and 4 bases from J; junction bases left unmatched: 3. Germline V gene data show CDR1 as LGHDT and CDR2 as YNNKEL (reference sequence). CDR3 DNA: TGTGCCAGCAGCCAACTAGCGGGAGTCCCAGATACGCAGTATTTT. Amino acids: CASSQLAGVPDTQYF.

The chain combines TRBV6-2 or TRBV6-3 with TRBJ1-1; a possible D gene is TRBD1 (5 bases). V dropped 4 bases and J dropped 6 bases, with 12 bases sitting between them. CDR3 length equals 13 residues. Germline lookup yields CDR1 MNHEY and CDR2 SVGEGT. The CDR3 region is CASSFQGGAEAFF. The DNA of the CDR3 is TGTGCCAGCAGTTTCCAGGGTGGCGCTGAAGCTTTCTTT.

V gene TRBV30 combines with J gene TRBJ1-5; D gene uncertain. CDR3 size: 16 residues. Germline CDR1 and CDR2: GTSNPN and SVGIG (reference sequence). V was pared by 2 bases and J by 3 bases, with 17 bases between. CDR3 amino acids: CAWSLLDGGFNQPQHF. The CDR3 region has the DNA TGTGCCTGGAGTCTACTAGATGGAGGGTTCAATCAGCCCCAGCATTTT.

The chain links TRBV29-1 to TRBJ1-1; 8 nucleotides align to TRBD1. With V trimmed by 5 bases and J by 3 bases, 5 bases remained unmatched. Germline values: CDR1 SQVTM, CDR2 ANQGSEA. CDR3 size: 13 residues. CDR3 coding DNA: TGCAGCGTTCGACAGGGGTCCCACACTGAAGCTTTCTTT. It codes for CSVRQGSHTEAFF.